This is a list of T cell receptor beta chains from one sample in a study of T cell repertoires in cytomegalovirus infection. TCRdb reprocessed the reads with MiXCR, giving one entry per CDR3 protein. The repertoire includes fewer than 900,000 distinct CDR3 sequences, almost 30% of them detected once, and about 12% sits in the top ten. No antigen is known for these receptors. Specimen: cultured CD8+ T cells from PBMCs, collected from culture after CMV antigen stimulation. The receptors originated from a human donor in good health (CMV status not recorded). Some clones in this sample may be carry-over from other donors' samples. CDR3s include the opening cysteine and the closing phenylalanine or tryptophan. The D gene is left open where the match is weak. Clone size is stated in some rows and not others, as once, few, many or a class when expanded.

D,J,V,length,size,DNA,CDR3
NA,TRBJ2-1,TRBV20-1,16,many,TGCAGTGCTGCACGTCGAGTTTGGGGAACCCACAATGAGCAGTTCTTC,CSAARRVWGTHNEQFF
NA,TRBJ1-1,TRBV10-3,16,NA,TGTGCCATCAGTGAGCCATATAGGGTAGAGAACACTGAAGCTTTCTTT,CAISEPYRVENTEAFF
TRBD2,TRBJ2-1,TRBV7-9,16,few,TGTGCCAGCAGCACGACTTGGCGGGGGGGCGTTGATGAGCAGTTCTTC,CASSTTWRGGVDEQFF
NA,TRBJ1-1,TRBV27,14,many,TGTGCCAGCAGTCCACTACAGGGGAACACTGAAGCTTTCTTT,CASSPLQGNTEAFF
TRBD1,TRBJ2-3,TRBV5-6,20,once,TGTGCCAGCAGCCCTATGGCGGGACAGGGGCGCCTATTCAGCACAGATACGCAGTATTTT,CASSPMAGQGRLFSTDTQYF
NA,TRBJ1-2,TRBV14,14,NA,TGTGCCAGCAGCCAAGATATCGGATCCTATGGCTACACCTTC,CASSQDIGSYGYTF
TRBD2,TRBJ2-2,TRBV12-3/TRBV12-4,17,many,TGTGCCAGCAGCCCGGGTGGAGTAGCGGGGAACACCGGGGAGCTGTTTTTT,CASSPGGVAGNTGELFF
NA,TRBJ1-6,TRBV2,10,NA,TGTGCCAGCAGTGGGCCTGCCCTCCACTTT,CASSGPALHF
TRBD2,TRBJ2-3,TRBV3-1,17,NA,TGTGCCAGCAGCCAAGATAAGGGACTAGTCTTCGCAGATACGCAGTATTTT,CASSQDKGLVFADTQYF
NA,TRBJ2-4,TRBV9,16,NA,TGTGTCAGCAGCGAGACAGGAAGGTGGGCCAAAAACATTCAGTACTTC,CVSSETGRWAKNIQYF